Shown below are 3 T cell receptor beta chains from a single sample sequenced in a study of T and B cells in COVID-19 patients. From blood, about 250-550 ng of genomic DNA served as TRB template. Multiplex PCR with BIOMED2 TRB-A/B primer pools amplified TRB rearrangements. Via MiXCR, TCRdb re-called the multiplex PCR reads, giving one row per CDR3 protein. The table has around 21,000 distinct CDR3 sequences, more than 30% seen once; the top ten hold about 1.9%. Sequencing was done on a sample of blood. These TCRs come from a human donor who had recovered from COVID-19.

V and J are TRBV5-4 and TRBJ2-3, with 10 bases lining up with TRBD2. Trimming removed 0 bases from V and 3 bases from J; junction bases left unmatched: 10. This CDR3 is built from 18 residues. Germline CDR1 and CDR2: SGHNT and YYREEE (reference sequence). This CDR3 reads CASSLAGSGGRGTDTQYF. CDR3 nucleotide sequence: TGTGCCAGCAGCTTGGCCGGTAGCGGGGGGCGAGGGACAGATACGCAGTATTTT. The whole variable domain, filled in from reference TRBV5-4 and TRBJ2-3, reads ETGVTQSPTHLIKTRGQQVTLRCSSQSGHNTVSWYQQALGQGPQFIFQYYREEENGRGNFPPRFSGLQFPNYSSELNVNALELDDSALYLCASSLAGSGGRGTDTQYFGPGTRLTVL.

This clonotype was detected a few times. The rearrangement joins TRBV6-1 to TRBJ1-1; 7 bases map to TRBD1. Trimming took 7 bases from V and 0 from J; bases not matched to a gene: 5. Germline values: CDR1 MNHNS, CDR2 SASEGT. The CDR3 has 14 residues. The CDR3 sequence is CASTGDSLNTEAFF. In nucleotides, the CDR3 is TGTGCCAGCACAGGGGACAGCTTGAACACTGAAGCTTTCTTT.

This chain joins TRBV5-6 and TRBJ2-2; tentative D call: TRBD1 (6 bases). Germline CDR1 reads SGHDT; CDR2 reads YYEEEE. Trimming took 4 bases from V and 3 from J, leaving 16 bases between them. This CDR3 contains 16 residues. In DNA, the CDR3 is TGTGCCAGCAGCGTGGCCGGGACACAACACACCGGGGAGCTGTTTTTT. This gives the protein CASSVAGTQHTGELFF.